The rows below give T cell receptor beta chains drawn from one sample of a study of OX40 agonist ivuxolimab in advanced cancers. Here immunoSEQ multiplex PCR was the method, and the copy in TCRdb shows in-frame clones only, minus some. Of roughly 43,000 clones in the sample, 82% were seen once. Here the sequenced sample was CD4+ or CD8+ T cells sorted from blood, taken in a trial of the OX40 agonist ivuxolimab. The receptor source for this set is an adult with an advanced solid tumor such as melanoma, head and neck, liver or kidney cancer. CDR3s include the opening cysteine and the closing phenylalanine or tryptophan. Fields, in order: V gene, J gene, CDR3 protein.

TRBV5-4	TRBJ1-2	CASSLVGEVGYGYTF
TRBV15	TRBJ1-2	CATSRDIRQTRYYGYTF
TRBV28	TRBJ2-1	CASSLVDEQFF
TRBV15	TRBJ1-1	CATSRVGSITEAFF
TRBV6-1	TRBJ1-2	CASSEGGHISYGYTF
TRBV29-1	TRBJ2-5	CSVESTGKVETQYF
TRBV7-2	TRBJ2-3	CASSLIPRGIRTDTQYF
TRBV5-3	TRBJ1-3	CARSLTGTAGFNTIYF
TRBV15	TRBJ1-1	CATRGKGLGTEAFF
TRBV27	TRBJ2-7	CASSFRQGMVYEQYF
TRBV11-2	TRBJ2-2	CASTPTGGTGELFF
TRBV5-4	TRBJ2-2	CASSFVSGGDTGELFF
TRBV5-1	TRBJ2-7	CASGQGSRNEQYF
TRBV5-1	TRBJ1-2	CASSLNKEGYTF
TRBV2	TRBJ2-3	CASSKDTSTDTQYF
TRBV30	TRBJ1-1	CAWSVQGATEAFF
TRBV5-4	TRBJ2-1	CASSLGHSGGANEQFF
TRBV7-2	TRBJ2-1	CASSIRLAGKREQFF
TRBV6-1	TRBJ1-3	CASSGTAGNTIYF
TRBV7-8	TRBJ2-5	CASSPGRSNLETQYF
TRBV6-1	TRBJ1-2	CASSENSNYGYTF
TRBV5-1	TRBJ1-4	CASSFVSGAEEKLFF
TRBV7-9	TRBJ2-1	CASSLAFDNEQFF
TRBV11-2	TRBJ2-4	CASSPSGAKNIQYF
TRBV7-7	TRBJ2-5	CASSPGRMYQETQYF
TRBV11-1	TRBJ2-3	CASSYGGPSTDTQYF
TRBV7-7	TRBJ2-1	CASSLAQDRGYNEQFF
TRBV7-9	TRBJ1-4	CASSLGTGDEKLFF
TRBV28	TRBJ2-3	CASSSALGGGLTDTQYF
TRBV4-2	TRBJ2-7	CASSQRLGEQYF
TRBV18	TRBJ2-7	CASSPGEAYEQYF
TRBV9	TRBJ2-1	CASSQTSGGYNEQFF
TRBV6-5	TRBJ1-2	CASMQGKYGYTF
TRBV7-8	TRBJ1-2	CASSPEGVRGYTF
TRBV25-1	TRBJ2-1	CASPGRGGQKNEQFF